This T cell receptor beta chain was recovered during a study of cytomegalovirus exposure and HLA in healthy donors. The study, taken as a whole, reports: V- and J-gene trimming in TCR beta was tied to a missense DCLRE1C variant by an analysis performed later. The study labeled 164 TCR beta chains cytomegalovirus-associated.

The CDR3 sequence is 15 residues long. V lost 0 bases to trimming and J lost 6 bases; unmatched junction nucleotides: 5. In germline, CDR1 is SGHRS, CDR2 YFSETQ. A word on this clone: Its antigen is not identified.

The PCR contained 60 Vbeta and 13 Jbeta primers. The data were produced by immunoSEQ multiplex PCR, yet TCRdb's version contains in-frame clones alone and is incomplete. There are 100,000 to 150,000 clones in the sample; just over 70% occur only once, and roughly 2.7% lies in the top ten. V and J are TRBV5-1 and TRBJ2-7; 11 bases are shared with TRBD1. The sequencing sample was made of PBMCs. This TCR derives from a woman aged 60-75 years in good health and CMV-seropositive. CDR3 loop: CASSLVDRGQGEQYF. The CDR3 bases are TGCGCCAGCAGCTTGGTGGACAGGGGGCAAGGCGAGCAGTACTTC. Based on the CDR3 plus reference TRBV5-1 and TRBJ2-7, the full variable domain is KAGVTQTPRYLIKTRGQQVTLSCSPISGHRSVSWYQQTPGQGLQFLFEYFSETQRNKGNFPGRFSGRQFSNSRSEMNVSTLELGDSALYLCASSLVDRGQGEQYFGPGTRLTVT.